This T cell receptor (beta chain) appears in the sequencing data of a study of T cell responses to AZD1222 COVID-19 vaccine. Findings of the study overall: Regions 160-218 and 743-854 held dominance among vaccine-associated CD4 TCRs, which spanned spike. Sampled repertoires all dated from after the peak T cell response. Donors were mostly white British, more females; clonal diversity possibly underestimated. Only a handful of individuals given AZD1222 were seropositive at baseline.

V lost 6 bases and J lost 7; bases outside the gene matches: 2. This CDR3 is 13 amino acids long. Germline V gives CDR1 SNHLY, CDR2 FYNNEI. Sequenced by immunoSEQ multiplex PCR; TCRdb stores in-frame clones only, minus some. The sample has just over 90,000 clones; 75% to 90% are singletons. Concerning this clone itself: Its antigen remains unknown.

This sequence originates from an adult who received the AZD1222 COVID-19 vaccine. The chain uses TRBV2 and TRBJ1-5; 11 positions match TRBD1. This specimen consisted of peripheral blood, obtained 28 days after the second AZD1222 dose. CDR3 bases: TGTGCCAGCAGGGACAGGGGGCGGCAGCCCCAGCATTTT. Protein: CASRDRGRQPQHF.